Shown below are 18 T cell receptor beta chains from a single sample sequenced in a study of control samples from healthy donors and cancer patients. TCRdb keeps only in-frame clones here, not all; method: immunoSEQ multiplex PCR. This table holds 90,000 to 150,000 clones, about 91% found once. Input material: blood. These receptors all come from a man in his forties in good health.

CDR3 sequence (DNA): TGTGCCAGCAGCCTTTCTTCGGGCTCGGAGCCCCAGCATTTT. It is translated as CASSLSSGSEPQHF. J is TRBJ1-5 and V is TRBV5-6; D gene uncertain. The CDR3 has 14 residues. Germline CDR1 SGHDT, CDR2 YYEEEE. V was clipped by 4 bases and J by 8 bases, with 16 bases between them.

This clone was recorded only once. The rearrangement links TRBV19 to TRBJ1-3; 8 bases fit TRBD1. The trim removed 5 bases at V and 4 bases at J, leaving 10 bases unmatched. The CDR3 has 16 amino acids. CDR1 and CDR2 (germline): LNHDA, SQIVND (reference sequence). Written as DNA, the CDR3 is TGTGCCAGTAGTCCGAGGACAGGGACTCGCGGAAACACCATATATTTT. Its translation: CASSPRTGTRGNTIYF.

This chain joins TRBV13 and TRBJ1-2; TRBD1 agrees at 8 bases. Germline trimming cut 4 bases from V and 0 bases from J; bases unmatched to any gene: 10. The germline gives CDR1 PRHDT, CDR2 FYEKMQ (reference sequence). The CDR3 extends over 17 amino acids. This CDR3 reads CASSSDRGSKSNYGYTF. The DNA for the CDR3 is TGTGCCAGCAGCTCAGACAGGGGATCGAAGTCTAACTATGGCTACACCTTC.

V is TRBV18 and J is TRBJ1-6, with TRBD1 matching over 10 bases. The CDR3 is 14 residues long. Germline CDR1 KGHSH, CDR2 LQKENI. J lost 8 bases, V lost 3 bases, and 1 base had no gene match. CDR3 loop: CASSPTGGDSPLHF. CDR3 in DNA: TGTGCCAGCTCACCGACAGGGGGCGATTCACCCCTCCACTTT.

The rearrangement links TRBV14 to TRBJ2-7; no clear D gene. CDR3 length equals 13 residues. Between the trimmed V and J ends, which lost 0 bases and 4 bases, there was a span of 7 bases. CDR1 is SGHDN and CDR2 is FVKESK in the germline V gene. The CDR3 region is CASSQEKSYEQYF. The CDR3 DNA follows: TGTGCCAGCAGCCAAGAGAAAAGTTACGAGCAGTACTTC.

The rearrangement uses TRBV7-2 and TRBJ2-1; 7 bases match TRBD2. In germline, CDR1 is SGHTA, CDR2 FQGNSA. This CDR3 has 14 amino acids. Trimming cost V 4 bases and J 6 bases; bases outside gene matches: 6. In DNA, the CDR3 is TGTGCCAGCAGCTCCCAGCGGGGAGGCAATGAGCAGTTCTTC. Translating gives CASSSQRGGNEQFF. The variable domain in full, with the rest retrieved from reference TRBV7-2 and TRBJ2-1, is GAGVSQSPSNKVTEKGKDVELRCDPISGHTALYWYRQSLGQGLEFLIYFQGNSAPDKSGLPSDRFSAERTGGSVSTLTIQRTQQEDSAVYLCASSSQRGGNEQFFGPGTRLTVL.

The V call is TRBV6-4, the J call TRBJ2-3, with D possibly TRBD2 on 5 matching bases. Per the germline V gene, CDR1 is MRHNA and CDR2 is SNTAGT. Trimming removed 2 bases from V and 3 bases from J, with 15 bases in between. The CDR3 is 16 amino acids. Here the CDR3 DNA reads TGTGCCAGCAGTGACGGTGCGGGTCCTGGAACAGATACGCAGTATTTT. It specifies CASSDGAGPGTDTQYF.

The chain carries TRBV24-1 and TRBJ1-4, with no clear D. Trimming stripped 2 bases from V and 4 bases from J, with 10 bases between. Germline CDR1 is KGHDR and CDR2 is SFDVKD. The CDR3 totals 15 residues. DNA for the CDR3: TGTGCCACCAGTGATTCCCGAAGGAATAATGAAAAACTGTTTTTT. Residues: CATSDSRRNNEKLFF.

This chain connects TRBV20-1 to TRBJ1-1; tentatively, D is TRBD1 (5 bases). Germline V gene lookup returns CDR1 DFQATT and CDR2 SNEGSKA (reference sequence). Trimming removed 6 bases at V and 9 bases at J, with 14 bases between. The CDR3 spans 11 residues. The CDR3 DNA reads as TGCAGTGCCCCGGAAAAGGGGCAAGCTTTCTTT. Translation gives CSAPEKGQAFF.

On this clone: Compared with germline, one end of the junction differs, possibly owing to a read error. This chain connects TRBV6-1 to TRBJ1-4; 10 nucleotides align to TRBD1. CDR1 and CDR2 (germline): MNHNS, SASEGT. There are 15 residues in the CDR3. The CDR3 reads CASSEEGQGGFFGLF. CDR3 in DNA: TGTGCCAGCAGTGAAGAAGGACAGGGGGGCTTCTTCGGCCTTTTT.

The CDR3 here is CSVSGRNEQFF. In nucleotides, the CDR3 is TGCAGCGTTTCAGGGCGGAATGAGCAGTTCTTC. The chain couples TRBV29-1 to TRBJ2-1, with D tentatively TRBD1 (5 bases). Germline CDR1 is SQVTM and CDR2 is ANQGSEA. Trimming took off 5 bases at V and 7 bases at J, with 9 bases between the two ends. CDR3 size: 11 residues.

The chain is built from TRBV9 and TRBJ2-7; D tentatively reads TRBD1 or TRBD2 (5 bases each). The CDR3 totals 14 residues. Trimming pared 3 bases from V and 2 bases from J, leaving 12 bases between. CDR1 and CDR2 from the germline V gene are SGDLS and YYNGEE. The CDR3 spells CASSGGVGAYEQYF. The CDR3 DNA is TGTGCCAGCAGCGGAGGCGTGGGGGCCTACGAGCAGTACTTC.

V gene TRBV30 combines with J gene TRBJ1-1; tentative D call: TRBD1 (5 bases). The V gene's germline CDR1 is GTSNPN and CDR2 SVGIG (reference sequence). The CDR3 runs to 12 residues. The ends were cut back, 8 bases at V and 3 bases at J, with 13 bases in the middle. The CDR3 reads CAHGGVYTEAFF. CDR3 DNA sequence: TGTGCCCATGGAGGGGTTTACACTGAAGCTTTCTTT. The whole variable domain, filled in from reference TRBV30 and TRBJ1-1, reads SQTIHQWPATLVQPVGSPLSLECTVEGTSNPNLYWYRQAAGRGLQLLFYSVGIGQISSEVPQNLSASRPQDRQFILSSKKLLLSDSGFYLCAHGGVYTEAFFGQGTRLTVV.

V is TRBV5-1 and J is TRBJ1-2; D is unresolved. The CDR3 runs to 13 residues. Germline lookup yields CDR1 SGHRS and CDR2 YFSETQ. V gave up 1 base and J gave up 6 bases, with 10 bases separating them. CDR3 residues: CASSLFRSNGYTF. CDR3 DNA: TGCGCCAGCAGCTTGTTCAGGTCGAATGGCTACACCTTC.

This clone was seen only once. The DNA of the CDR3 is TGTGCCAGCAGGCCCGGGACAGGGGGCTTGTACACCTTC. Its translation: CASRPGTGGLYTF. The V gene is TRBV7-8, the J gene TRBJ1-2, with 12 bases that match TRBD1. Germline V gene sequence: CDR1 SGHVS, CDR2 FQNEAQ. The CDR3 runs to 13 residues. Unmatched junction bases numbered 7, after V lost 6 bases and J lost 11 bases.

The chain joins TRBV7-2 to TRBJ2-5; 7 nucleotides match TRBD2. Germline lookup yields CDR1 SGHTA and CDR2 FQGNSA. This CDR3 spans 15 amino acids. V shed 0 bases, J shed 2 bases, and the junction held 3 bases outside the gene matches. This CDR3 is CASSLALGGQETQYF. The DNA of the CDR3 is TGTGCCAGCAGCTTAGCTCTGGGGGGGCAAGAGACCCAGTACTTC.

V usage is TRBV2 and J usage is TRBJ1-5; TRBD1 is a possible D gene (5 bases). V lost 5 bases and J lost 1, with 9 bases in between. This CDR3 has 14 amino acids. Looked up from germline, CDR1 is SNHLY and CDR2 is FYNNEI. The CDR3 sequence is CASSIGGSNQPQHF. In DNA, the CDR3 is TGTGCCAGCAGTATCGGGGGAAGCAATCAGCCCCAGCATTTT.

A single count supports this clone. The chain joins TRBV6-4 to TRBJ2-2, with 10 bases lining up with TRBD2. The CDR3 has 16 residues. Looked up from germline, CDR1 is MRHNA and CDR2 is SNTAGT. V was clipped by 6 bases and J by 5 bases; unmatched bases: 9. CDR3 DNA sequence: TGTGCCAGCAGGGAAGTAGCGGGGGGCCGAACCGGGGAGCTGTTTTTT. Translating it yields CASREVAGGRTGELFF.